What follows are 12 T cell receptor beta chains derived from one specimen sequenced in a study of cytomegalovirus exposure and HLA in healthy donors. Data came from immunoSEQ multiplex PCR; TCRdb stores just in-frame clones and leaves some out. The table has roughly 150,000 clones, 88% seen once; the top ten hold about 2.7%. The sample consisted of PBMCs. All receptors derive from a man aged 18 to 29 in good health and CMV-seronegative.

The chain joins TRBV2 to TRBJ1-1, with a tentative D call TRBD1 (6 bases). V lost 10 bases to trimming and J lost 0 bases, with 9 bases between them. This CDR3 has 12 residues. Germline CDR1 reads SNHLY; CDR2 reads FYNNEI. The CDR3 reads CANTGMNTEAFF. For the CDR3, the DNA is TGTGCCAATACAGGGATGAACACTGAAGCTTTCTTT.

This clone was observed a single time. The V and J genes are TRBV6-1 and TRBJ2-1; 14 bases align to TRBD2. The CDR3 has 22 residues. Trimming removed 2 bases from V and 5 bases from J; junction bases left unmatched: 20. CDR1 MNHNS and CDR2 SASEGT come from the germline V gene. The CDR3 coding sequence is TGTGCCAGCAGTGAATCCCTGGGAGTCCCGGGACTAGCGGGAGATCCGGACAATGAGCAGTTCTTC. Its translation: CASSESLGVPGLAGDPDNEQFF.

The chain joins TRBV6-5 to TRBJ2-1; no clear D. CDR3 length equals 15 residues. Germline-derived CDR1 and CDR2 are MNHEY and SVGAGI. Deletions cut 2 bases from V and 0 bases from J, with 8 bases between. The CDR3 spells CASSYMAASYNEQFF. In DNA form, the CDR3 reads TGTGCCAGCAGTTACATGGCGGCCTCCTACAATGAGCAGTTCTTC.

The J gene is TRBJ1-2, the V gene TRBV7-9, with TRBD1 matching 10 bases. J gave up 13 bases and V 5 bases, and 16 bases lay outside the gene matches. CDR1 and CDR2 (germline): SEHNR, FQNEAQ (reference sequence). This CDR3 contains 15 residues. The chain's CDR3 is CASSENRDRGAAGTF. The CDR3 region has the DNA TGTGCCAGCAGCGAAAACCGGGACAGGGGAGCGGCGGGCACCTTC.

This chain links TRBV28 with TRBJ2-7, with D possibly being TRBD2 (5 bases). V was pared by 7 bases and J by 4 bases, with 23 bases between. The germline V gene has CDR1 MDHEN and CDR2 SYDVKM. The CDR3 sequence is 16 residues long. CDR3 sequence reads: CASNPRGSGRLYEQYF. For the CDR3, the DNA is TGTGCCAGCAACCCGAGAGGCAGCGGACGTTTGTACGAGCAGTACTTC.

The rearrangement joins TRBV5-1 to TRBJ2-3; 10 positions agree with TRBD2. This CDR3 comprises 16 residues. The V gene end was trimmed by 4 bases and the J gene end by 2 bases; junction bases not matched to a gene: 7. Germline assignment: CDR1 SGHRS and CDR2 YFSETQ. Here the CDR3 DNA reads TGCGCCAGCAGCGGTGGGACTAGCGTAACCACAGATACGCAGTATTTT. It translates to CASSGGTSVTTDTQYF.

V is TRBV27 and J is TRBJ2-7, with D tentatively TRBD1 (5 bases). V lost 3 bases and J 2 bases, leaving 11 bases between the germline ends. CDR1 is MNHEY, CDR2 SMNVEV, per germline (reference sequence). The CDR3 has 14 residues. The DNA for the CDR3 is TGTGCCAGCAGTTTCCCCGACAGAACCTACGAGCAGTACTTC. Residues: CASSFPDRTYEQYF.

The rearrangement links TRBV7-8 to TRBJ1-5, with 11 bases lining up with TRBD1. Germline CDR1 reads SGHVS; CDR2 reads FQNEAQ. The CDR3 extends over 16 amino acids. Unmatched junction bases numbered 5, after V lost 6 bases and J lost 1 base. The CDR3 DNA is TGTGCCAGCAGTACGGACAGGGGGCCGAGCAATCAGCCCCAGCATTTT. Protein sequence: CASSTDRGPSNQPQHF.

CDR3 in DNA: TGCAGCATGAGGGGAGGGACAGGGGATTCTAACTATGGCTACACCTTC. As protein: CSMRGGTGDSNYGYTF. This chain joins TRBV29-1 and TRBJ1-2, with 10 bases that match TRBD1. This CDR3 contains 16 residues. In germline, CDR1 is SQVTM, CDR2 ANQGSEA. Trimming took 8 bases from V and 0 from J; bases not matched to a gene: 12.

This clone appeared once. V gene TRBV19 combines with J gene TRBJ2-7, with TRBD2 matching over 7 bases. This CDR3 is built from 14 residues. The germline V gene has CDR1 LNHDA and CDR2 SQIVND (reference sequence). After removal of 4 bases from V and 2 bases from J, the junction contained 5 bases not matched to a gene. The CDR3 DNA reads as TGTGCCAGTAGTAATGGCGGGAGAACCTACGAGCAGTACTTC. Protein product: CASSNGGRTYEQYF.

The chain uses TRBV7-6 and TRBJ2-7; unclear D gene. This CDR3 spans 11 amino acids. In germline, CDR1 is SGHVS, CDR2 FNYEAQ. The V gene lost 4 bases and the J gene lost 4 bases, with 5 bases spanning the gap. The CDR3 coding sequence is TGTGCCAGCAGCTCTAATTACGAGCAGTACTTC. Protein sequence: CASSSNYEQYF.

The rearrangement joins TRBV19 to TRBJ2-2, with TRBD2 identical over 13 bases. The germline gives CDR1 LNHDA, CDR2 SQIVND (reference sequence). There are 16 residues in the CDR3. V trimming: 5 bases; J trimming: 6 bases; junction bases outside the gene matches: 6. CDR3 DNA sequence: TGTGCCAGTAGTCCCCAACTAGCGGGGGGGCCCGGGGAGCTGTTTTTT. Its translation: CASSPQLAGGPGELFF.